This T cell receptor (beta chain) was sequenced in a study of blood T cell repertoires in COVID-19. About the research overall: Donors in the United States, Italy and Spain gave samples during acute or convalescent COVID-19. T cells, B-cell-depleted T cells, or PBMCs provided the cDNA or gDNA that served as material.

Trimming cost V 1 base and J 8 bases, with 8 bases left between them. The length of the CDR3 is 12 residues. Germline V CDR1 and CDR2: SEHNR, FQNEAQ (reference sequence). Per the study methods: Estimation of nucleated cell counts relied on the amplification of reference gene primers. Profiling relied on immunoSEQ multiplex PCR, and the TCRdb table lists in-frame clones only, not all of them. V, J and clone size are taken as reported in that table, and D and trimming were inferred from the DNA itself. The table has fewer than 250,000 clones, roughly four fifths seen once. The V gene is TRBV7-9, the J gene TRBJ1-1, with D maybe TRBD1 (5 bases). This clonotype was sampled from a woman aged 65 to 85 with acute or convalescent COVID-19. The sample taken for sequencing was peripheral blood. The CDR3 loop reads CASSLENREAFF. The CDR3 DNA reads TGTGCCAGCAGCTTAGAGAACAGGGAAGCTTTCTTT.